This T cell receptor beta chain was captured by sequencing in a study of lymphopenia after photon versus proton radiotherapy. Study-wide points: A bigger post-nadir fall in TCR diversity correlated inversely with survival time in deceased patients. Under photons, naive T cells and diversity fell while effector/memory populations rose.

Profiling relied on immunoSEQ multiplex PCR, and the TCRdb table lists in-frame clones only, not all of them. The sample shows about 160,000 clones, roughly nine tenths of them seen only once. There are 15 residues in the CDR3. V was clipped by 3 bases and J by 10 bases, with 22 bases between them. Germline values: CDR1 SNHLY, CDR2 FYNNEI. In the case of this clone: The antigen remains undetermined.

The sequence was obtained from a man in his fifties with gastric cancer. The starting material was peripheral blood, obtained from a patient treated with photon-based radiotherapy. The chain is built from TRBV2 and TRBJ2-7; D may be TRBD1 or TRBD2 (5 bases each). The CDR3 here is CASSEWGTDLRGQYF. The CDR3 DNA is TGTGCCAGCAGTGAGTGGGGGACGGATCTACGGGGACAGTACTTC.